This is a list of T cell receptor beta chains from one sample in a study of T cells in Graves' hyperthyroidism and ophthalmopathy. MiXCR, run by TCRdb on the multiplex PCR reads, gives a single entry per CDR3 protein. This sample has 300,000 to 400,000 distinct CDR3 sequences, with around 13% found just once. Sequences were obtained from blood. The origin of the receptors is a woman aged 55-70 years with Graves' hyperthyroidism. CDR3s include the opening cysteine and the closing phenylalanine or tryptophan. A D gene is named only where the DNA matches it firmly. Only part of the rows carry a size: once, few, many, or a class if the clone is expanded.

v_call	clone_size	d_call	j_call	cdr3_nt	cdr3_aa
TRBV2	many	TRBD2	TRBJ2-2	TGTGCCAGCAGTGAAGCGGCAGTAGCGGGATCCACCGGGGAGCTGTTTTTT	CASSEAAVAGSTGELFF
TRBV5-1	few	TRBD1	TRBJ2-7	TGCGCCAGCAGCCGGACAGGCTGGGAGCAGTACTTC	CASSRTGWEQYF
TRBV7-9	many	TRBD1	TRBJ2-5	TGTGCCAGCAGCTCCCGACAGGGTAGGCAAGAGACCCAGTACTTC	CASSSRQGRQETQYF
TRBV20-1	many	TRBD1	TRBJ1-5	TGCAGTGCTAGATTACCCCCAACAGGGGGTCGTAGTAGCAATCAGCCCCAGCATTTT	CSARLPPTGGRSSNQPQHF
TRBV7-8	few	.	TRBJ1-5	TGTCCCAGCAGCTTAGCGCCCAGAAATAGCAATCAGCCCCAGCATTTT	CPSSLAPRNSNQPQHF
TRBV27	few	TRBD2	TRBJ2-1	TGTGCCAGCAGTCAGGGACTATCGGTCTACAATGAGCAGTTCTTC	CASSQGLSVYNEQFF
TRBV28	many	.	TRBJ2-1	TGTGCCAGCAGTTTAACCTACAATGAGCAGTTCTTC	CASSLTYNEQFF
TRBV6-2/TRBV6-3	many	TRBD1	TRBJ2-3	TGTGCCACCCAAAACGGACAGGGCCTAGAACCAGGGAACACGGATACGCAGTATTTT	CATQNGQGLEPGNTDTQYF
TRBV7-6	.	.	TRBJ2-5	TGTGCCAGCAGTCTCCTAACCCTATCAGGGCAAGAGACCCAGTACTTC	CASSLLTLSGQETQYF
TRBV19	many	TRBD2	TRBJ2-3	TGTGCCAGTAGTATTCGCCCTAAGGCTAGCGGGATGGATACGCAGTATTTT	CASSIRPKASGMDTQYF
TRBV24-1	few	.	TRBJ2-1	TGTGCCACCAGTTACCGTGGGATAGGGGAGCAGTTCTTC	CATSYRGIGEQFF
TRBV5-1	many	TRBD1	TRBJ2-7	TGCGCCAGCGGGAAGAGGGCAGGGACAGGGTCCTACGAGCAGTACTTC	CASGKRAGTGSYEQYF
TRBV28	many	.	TRBJ1-6	TGTGCCAGCAGTGAGCGGGAGGTCCCTAATTCACCCCTCCACTTT	CASSEREVPNSPLHF
TRBV4-1	many	.	TRBJ1-1	TGCGCCAGCAGCCAAGATAGGGACGTACCAGCTTTCTTT	CASSQDRDVPAFF
TRBV9	few	.	TRBJ2-1	TGTGCCAGCAGCGTAGTGGGGGGGGCGCAGTTCTTC	CASSVVGGAQFF
TRBV5-1	many	TRBD2	TRBJ2-2	TGCGCCAGCAGCTTGGCACTAGCGGAGAACACCGGGGAGCTGTTTTTT	CASSLALAENTGELFF
TRBV4-1	.	.	TRBJ1-4	TGCGCCAGCAGCCAAGACAGCAGTAATGAAAAACTGTTTTTT	CASSQDSSNEKLFF
TRBV14	.	TRBD2	TRBJ2-1	TGTGCCAGCAGCCATACCCCCGGGACTAGGTATTACAATGAGCAGTTCTTC	CASSHTPGTRYYNEQFF
TRBV11-1	many	.	TRBJ1-1	TGTGCCAGCAGCATCCGACTTTCGGCTGAAGCTTTCTTT	CASSIRLSAEAFF
TRBV3-1	many	TRBD1	TRBJ2-7	TGTGCCAGCAGCCCTTGGACAGGGACCTACGAGCAGTACTTC	CASSPWTGTYEQYF
TRBV3-1	.	TRBD2	TRBJ2-1	TGTGCCAGCAGCCACCAACGGGGGGGGTACAATGAGCAGTTCTTC	CASSHQRGGYNEQFF
TRBV5-1	few	TRBD2	TRBJ2-1	TGCGCCAGCAGCTTGCTAGCGGGAGGGCAGAGTGAGCAGTTCTTC	CASSLLAGGQSEQFF
TRBV11-3	many	TRBD2	TRBJ2-5	TGTGCCAGCAGCTTAGGGAGGACTAGCGGGAGAGCCCAATACTTC	CASSLGRTSGRAQYF
TRBV20-1	many	.	TRBJ2-7	TGCAGTGCTAGTCGGCGGTACTCCTACGAGCAGTACTTC	CSASRRYSYEQYF
TRBV24-1	many	TRBD1	TRBJ2-2	TGTGCCACCAGTGATTTGGGACAGGGGAACACCGGGGAGCTGTTTTTT	CATSDLGQGNTGELFF